Here is one TCR beta chain with its context. The antigen it recognizes is unknown. At one end the junction does not follow the germline gene, possibly because of a read error. The immunoSEQ Assay, a bias-controlled multiplex PCR, was used to amplify TCRbeta CDR3 regions from genomic DNA. As for the authors' bioinformatics: Nucleated cell counts per sample were estimated from amplification of reference gene primers within the assay. To quantify the absolute abundance of each unique TCRbeta CDR3 rearrangement, sequence reads were collapsed and filtered. Productive Simpson clonality was computed per sample as the square root of Simpson's diversity index over productive rearrangements. TCRdb stores this immuneACCESS table with in-frame sequences only. Part of the clones is absent; in the studies checked, under half of the shortfall reflects unresolved V genes, and no reason is known for the rest. That table furnishes V, J and clone size, whereas the DNA furnished D and trimming. Across this sample there are 300,000 to 400,000 clones, with around 87% seen only once. The ten top clones hold about 6.3% of the sample.

One collaborating source in Seattle enrolled patients while the patients were actively infected and followed the patients over time throughout the course of disease. Collaborating institutions collected whole blood in K2EDTA tubes following their own protocols. Collaborator samples were shipped for TCRbeta analysis as frozen whole blood, isolated PBMCs, or DNA extracted from either sample type. These data come from a study of blood T cell repertoires in COVID-19 (dated by TCRdb to 2020 to 2021). Study-level background: The collaborator samples originated in the United States, Italy and Spain and spanned the acute and convalescent phases of COVID-19. The prospective study material was composed of cDNA or gDNA derived from T cells, B-cell-depleted T cells, or PBMCs. The dataset comprised deeply sampled blood TCRbeta repertoires from subjects exposed to, actively infected with, or recovered from COVID-19. The repertoires were released in a freely available public database intended as a resource for research on the immune response to SARS-CoV-2. The samples were drawn from the first 160 participants of the ongoing ImmuneRACE study and from over 950 subjects provided by 6 global collaborators. A de-identified subject ID, COVID-19 status, age in years and sex were almost always included in the sample metadata. Where available, HLA class I and class II types were obtained from metadata supplied by the sample provider rather than from assay-based typing.

Here is what the overall study found, with its caveats: The quantity of clinical and demographic metadata differed by source and by participant and was supplied without curation.

Counted from cysteine to phenylalanine, this CDR3 has 15 amino acids. Here the CDR3 DNA is all that survives: 45 bases in frame from base 1. CDR1 KGHSY and CDR2 FQNENV were looked up in the germline V gene. The sample comprised peripheral blood. Here the chain combines TRBV16 and TRBJ1-1; 8 central nucleotides agree with TRBD1. The TCR was taken from a woman aged 50 to 60 with COVID-19, enrolled during active disease. The bases are TGTGCCAGCAGCCAACAGGGGGCTATGAATACTGAAGCTTTCTTT. Translated, it gives CASSQQGAMNTEAFF.